This T cell receptor (beta chain) was found in a study of cytomegalovirus exposure and HLA in healthy donors. Nominally healthy donors were sampled, though unrecorded immune exposures were likely. The V gene's germline CDR1 is MDHEN and CDR2 SYDVKM. The CDR3 covers 11 residues. The V gene lost 3 bases and the J gene lost 8 bases, with 7 bases spanning the gap. Study results and limitations: There were 164 TCR beta chains listed as cytomegalovirus-associated. There were some public TCRs occurring in many donors, but most TCR sequences were rare.

It was with 60 Vbeta and 13 Jbeta primers that the PCR ran. The method was immunoSEQ multiplex PCR; TCRdb's version includes in-frame clones alone and lacks a portion of them. The sample includes 150,000 to 200,000 clones, about 80% of them seen just once. Worth noting for this clone: The antigen is not known.

This sequence joins TRBV28 and TRBJ1-2; D unclear. This TCR derives from a woman aged 45-59 years in good health and CMV-seronegative. The sequenced sample was PBMCs. CDR3 sequence reads: CASSLSRGYTF. In DNA, the CDR3 is TGTGCCAGCAGTTTGTCTCGGGGCTACACCTTC.